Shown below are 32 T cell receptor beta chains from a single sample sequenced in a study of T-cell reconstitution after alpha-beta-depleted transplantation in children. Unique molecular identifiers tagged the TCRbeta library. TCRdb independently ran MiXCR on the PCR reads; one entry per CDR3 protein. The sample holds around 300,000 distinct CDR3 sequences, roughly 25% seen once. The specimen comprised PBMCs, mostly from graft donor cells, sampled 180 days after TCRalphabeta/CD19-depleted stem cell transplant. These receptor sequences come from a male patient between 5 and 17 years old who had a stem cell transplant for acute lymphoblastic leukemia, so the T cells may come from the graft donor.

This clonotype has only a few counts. CDR3 protein: CASSLFGGGETQYF. CDR3 nucleotide sequence: TGCGCCAGCAGCCTCTTCGGCGGAGGAGAGACCCAGTACTTC. V is TRBV5-1 and J is TRBJ2-5, with D maybe TRBD2 (5 bases). The CDR3 runs to 14 residues. In germline, CDR1 is SGHRS, CDR2 YFSETQ. The V end was cut by 4 bases, the J end by 4 bases, with 14 bases between.

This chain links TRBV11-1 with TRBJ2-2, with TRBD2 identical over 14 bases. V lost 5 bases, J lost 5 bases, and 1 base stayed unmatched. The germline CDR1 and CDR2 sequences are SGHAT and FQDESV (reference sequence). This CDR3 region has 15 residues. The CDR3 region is CASSRTSGRTGELFF. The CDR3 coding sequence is TGTGCCAGCAGCCGGACTAGCGGGAGGACCGGGGAGCTGTTTTTT.

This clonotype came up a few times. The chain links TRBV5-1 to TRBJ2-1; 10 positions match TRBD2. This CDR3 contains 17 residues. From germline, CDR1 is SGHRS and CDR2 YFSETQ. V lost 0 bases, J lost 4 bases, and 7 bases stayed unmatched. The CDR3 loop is CASSLALAGEPYNEQFF. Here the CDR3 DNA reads TGCGCCAGCAGCTTGGCTCTAGCGGGAGAACCATACAATGAGCAGTTCTTC. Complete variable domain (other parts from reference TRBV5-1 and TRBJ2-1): KAGVTQTPRYLIKTRGQQVTLSCSPISGHRSVSWYQQTPGQGLQFLFEYFSETQRNKGNFPGRFSGRQFSNSRSEMNVSTLELGDSALYLCASSLALAGEPYNEQFFGPGTRLTVL.

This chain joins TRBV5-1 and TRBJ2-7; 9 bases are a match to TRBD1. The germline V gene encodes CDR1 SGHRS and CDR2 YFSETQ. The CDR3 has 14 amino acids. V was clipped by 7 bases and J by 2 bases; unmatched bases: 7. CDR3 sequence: CASRTGALTYEQYF. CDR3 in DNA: TGCGCCAGCCGGACAGGGGCCTTGACCTACGAGCAGTACTTC.

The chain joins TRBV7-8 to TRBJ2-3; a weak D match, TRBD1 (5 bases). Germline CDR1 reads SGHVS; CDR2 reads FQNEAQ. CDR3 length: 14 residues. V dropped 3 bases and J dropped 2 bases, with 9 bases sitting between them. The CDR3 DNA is TGTGCCAGCAGCTTTGGACACCCCACAGATACGCAGTATTTT. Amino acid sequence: CASSFGHPTDTQYF. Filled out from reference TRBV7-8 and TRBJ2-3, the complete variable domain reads GAGVSQSPRYKVAKRGQDVALRCDPISGHVSLFWYQQALGQGPEFLTYFQNEAQLDKSGLPSDRFFAERPEGSVSTLKIQRTQQEDSAVYLCASSFGHPTDTQYFGPGTRLTVL.

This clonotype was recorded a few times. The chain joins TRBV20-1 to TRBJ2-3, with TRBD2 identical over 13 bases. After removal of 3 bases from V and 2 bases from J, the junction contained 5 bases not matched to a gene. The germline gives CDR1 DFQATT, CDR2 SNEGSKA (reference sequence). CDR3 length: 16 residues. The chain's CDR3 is CSASKLAGGVTDTQYF. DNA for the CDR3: TGCAGTGCTAGCAAACTAGCGGGAGGGGTCACAGATACGCAGTATTTT.

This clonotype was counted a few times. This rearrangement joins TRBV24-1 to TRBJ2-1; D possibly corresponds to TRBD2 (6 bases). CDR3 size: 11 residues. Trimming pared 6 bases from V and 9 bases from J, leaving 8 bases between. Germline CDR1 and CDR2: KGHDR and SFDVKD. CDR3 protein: CATSHGSEQFF. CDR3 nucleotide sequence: TGTGCCACCAGTCACGGGAGTGAGCAGTTCTTC.

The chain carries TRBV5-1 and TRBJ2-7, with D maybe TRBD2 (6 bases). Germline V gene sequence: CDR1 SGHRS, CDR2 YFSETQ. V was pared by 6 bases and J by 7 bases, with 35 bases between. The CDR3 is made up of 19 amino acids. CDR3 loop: CASTLGRDGLERSGGEQYF. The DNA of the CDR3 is TGCGCCAGCACATTGGGACGGGACGGCCTTGAGCGGTCCGGGGGAGAGCAGTACTTC.

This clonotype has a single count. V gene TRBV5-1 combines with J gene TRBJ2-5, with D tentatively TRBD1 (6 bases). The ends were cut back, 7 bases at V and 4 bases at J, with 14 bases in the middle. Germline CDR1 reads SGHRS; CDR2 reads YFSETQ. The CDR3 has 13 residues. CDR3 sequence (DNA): TGCGCCAGCGGACGGAAAGGGGGAGAGACCCAGTACTTC. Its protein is CASGRKGGETQYF.

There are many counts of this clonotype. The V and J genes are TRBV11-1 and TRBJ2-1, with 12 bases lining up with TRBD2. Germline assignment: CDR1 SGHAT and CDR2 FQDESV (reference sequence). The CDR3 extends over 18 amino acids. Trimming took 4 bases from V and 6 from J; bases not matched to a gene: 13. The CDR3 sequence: CASSYLLAGGPLSNEQFF. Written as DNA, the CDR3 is TGTGCCAGCAGCTATCTCCTAGCGGGAGGGCCATTATCCAATGAGCAGTTCTTC.

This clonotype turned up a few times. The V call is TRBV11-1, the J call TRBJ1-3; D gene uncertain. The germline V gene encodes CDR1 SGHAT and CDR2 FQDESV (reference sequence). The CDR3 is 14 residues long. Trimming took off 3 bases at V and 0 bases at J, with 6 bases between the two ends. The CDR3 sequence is CASSLVNSGNTIYF. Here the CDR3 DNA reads TGTGCCAGCAGCTTGGTCAACTCTGGAAACACCATATATTTT.

CDR3: CASSQDAWPGRAEAFF. CDR3 nucleotide sequence: TGCGCCAGCAGCCAAGATGCCTGGCCAGGGCGGGCTGAAGCTTTCTTT. This rearrangement joins TRBV4-1 to TRBJ1-1; a possible D gene is TRBD1 (5 bases). Trimming pared 0 bases from V and 6 bases from J, leaving 17 bases between. The CDR3 totals 16 residues. From germline, CDR1 is MGHRA and CDR2 YSYEKL.

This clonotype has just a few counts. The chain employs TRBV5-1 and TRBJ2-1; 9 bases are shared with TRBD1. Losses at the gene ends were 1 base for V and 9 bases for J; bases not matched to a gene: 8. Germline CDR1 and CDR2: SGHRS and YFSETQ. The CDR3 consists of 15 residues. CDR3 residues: CASSLIPTGGREQFF. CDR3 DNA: TGCGCCAGCAGCTTGATACCTACAGGGGGCCGTGAGCAGTTCTTC.

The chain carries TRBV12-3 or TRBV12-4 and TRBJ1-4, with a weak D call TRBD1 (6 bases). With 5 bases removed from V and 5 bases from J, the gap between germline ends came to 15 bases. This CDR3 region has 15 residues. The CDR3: CASSPSTGGNEKLFF. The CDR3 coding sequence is TGTGCCAGCAGTCCATCGACAGGTGGGAATGAAAAACTGTTTTTT.

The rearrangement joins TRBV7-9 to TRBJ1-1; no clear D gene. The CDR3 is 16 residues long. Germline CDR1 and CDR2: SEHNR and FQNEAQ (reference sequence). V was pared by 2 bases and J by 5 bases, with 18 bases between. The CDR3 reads CASSLIRVRGATEAFF. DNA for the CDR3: TGTGCCAGCAGCTTAATTCGGGTACGGGGAGCGACTGAAGCTTTCTTT.

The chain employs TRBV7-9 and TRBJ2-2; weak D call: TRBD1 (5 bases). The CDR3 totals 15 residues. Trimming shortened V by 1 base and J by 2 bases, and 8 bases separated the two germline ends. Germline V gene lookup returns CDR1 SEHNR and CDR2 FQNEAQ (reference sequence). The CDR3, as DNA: TGTGCCAGCAGCTTAGGCCAGGGAAACACCGGGGAGCTGTTTTTT. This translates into CASSLGQGNTGELFF.

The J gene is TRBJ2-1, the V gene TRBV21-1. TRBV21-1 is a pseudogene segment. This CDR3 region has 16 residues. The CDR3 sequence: CASSLARLRPYNEQFF. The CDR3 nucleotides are TGTGCCAGCAGCCTAGCGAGGTTGAGACCATACAATGAGCAGTTCTTC.

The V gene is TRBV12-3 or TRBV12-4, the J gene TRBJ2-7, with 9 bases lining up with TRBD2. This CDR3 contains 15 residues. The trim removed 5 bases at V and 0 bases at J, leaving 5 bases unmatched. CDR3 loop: CASSPQTSGSYEQYF. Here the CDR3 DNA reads TGTGCCAGCAGTCCTCAGACTAGCGGCTCCTACGAGCAGTACTTC.

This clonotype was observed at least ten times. This CDR3 is CSAAGQKPTRFSTDTQYF. CDR3 DNA sequence: TGCAGCGCCGCGGGACAGAAACCTACCCGCTTCAGCACAGATACGCAGTATTTT. The chain joins TRBV29-1 to TRBJ2-3; D is perhaps TRBD1 (7 bases). This CDR3 region has 18 residues. The ends were cut back, 7 bases at V and 0 bases at J, with 26 bases in the middle. CDR1 is SQVTM and CDR2 is ANQGSEA in the germline V gene.

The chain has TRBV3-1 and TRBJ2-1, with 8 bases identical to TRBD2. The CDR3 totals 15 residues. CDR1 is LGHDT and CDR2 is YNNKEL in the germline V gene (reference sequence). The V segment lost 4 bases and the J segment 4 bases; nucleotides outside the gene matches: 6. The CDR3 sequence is CASSLTSGFYNEQFF. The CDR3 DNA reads TGTGCCAGCAGCCTCACTAGCGGTTTTTACAATGAGCAGTTCTTC.

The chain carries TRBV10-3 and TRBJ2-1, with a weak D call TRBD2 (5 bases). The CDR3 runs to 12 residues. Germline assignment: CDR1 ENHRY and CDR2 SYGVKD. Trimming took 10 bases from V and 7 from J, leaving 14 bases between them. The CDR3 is CATQEGLNEQFF. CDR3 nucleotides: TGTGCCACGCAAGAGGGTTTGAATGAGCAGTTCTTC.

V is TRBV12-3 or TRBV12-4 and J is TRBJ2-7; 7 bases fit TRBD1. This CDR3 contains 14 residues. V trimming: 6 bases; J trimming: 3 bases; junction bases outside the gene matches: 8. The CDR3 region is CASRSRGSIYEQYF. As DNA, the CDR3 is TGTGCCAGCAGGTCCAGGGGGTCCATCTACGAGCAGTACTTC.

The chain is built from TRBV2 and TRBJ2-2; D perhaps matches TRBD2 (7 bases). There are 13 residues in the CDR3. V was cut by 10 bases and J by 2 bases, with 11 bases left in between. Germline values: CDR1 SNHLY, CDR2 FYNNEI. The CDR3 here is CATRGANTGELFF. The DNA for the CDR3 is TGTGCCACCCGGGGGGCCAACACCGGGGAGCTGTTTTTT. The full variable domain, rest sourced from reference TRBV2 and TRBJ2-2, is EPEVTQTPSHQVTQMGQEVILRCVPISNHLYFYWYRQILGQKVEFLVSFYNNEISEKSEIFDDQFSVERPDGSNFTLKIRSTKLEDSAMYFCATRGANTGELFFGEGSRLTVL.

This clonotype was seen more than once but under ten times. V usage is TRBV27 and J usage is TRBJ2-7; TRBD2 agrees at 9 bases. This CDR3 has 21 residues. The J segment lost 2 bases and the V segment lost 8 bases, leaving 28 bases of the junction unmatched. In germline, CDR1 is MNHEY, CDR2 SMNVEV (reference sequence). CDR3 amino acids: CASASVRRWAGGPVITYEQYF. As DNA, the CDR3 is TGTGCCAGCGCCTCGGTTAGGAGGTGGGCGGGAGGGCCAGTCATCACCTACGAGCAGTACTTC.

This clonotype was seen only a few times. CDR3 nucleotide sequence: TGTGCCATCAGTCTAACAGGGGGTGGCAATCAGCCCCAGCATTTT. The encoded protein is CAISLTGGGNQPQHF. The chain joins TRBV10-3 to TRBJ1-5, with 8 positions matching TRBD1. V gave up 5 bases and J gave up 2 bases; unmatched junction bases: 5. The CDR3 loop spans 15 amino acids. Germline assignment: CDR1 ENHRY and CDR2 SYGVKD.

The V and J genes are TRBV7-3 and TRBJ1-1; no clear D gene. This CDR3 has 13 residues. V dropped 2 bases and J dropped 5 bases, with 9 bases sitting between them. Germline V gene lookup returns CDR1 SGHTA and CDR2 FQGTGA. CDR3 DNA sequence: TGTGCCAGCAGCTTAGGCCCTTTGACTGAAGCTTTCTTT. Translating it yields CASSLGPLTEAFF.

The CDR3: CSAKNMYSYEQYF. CDR3 nucleotides: TGCAGTGCTAAAAACATGTACTCCTACGAGCAGTACTTC. The chain uses TRBV20-1 and TRBJ2-7; D ambiguous. Germline lookup yields CDR1 DFQATT and CDR2 SNEGSKA (reference sequence). This CDR3 region has 13 residues. Trimming left V 4 bases short and J 0 bases short, with 10 bases between.

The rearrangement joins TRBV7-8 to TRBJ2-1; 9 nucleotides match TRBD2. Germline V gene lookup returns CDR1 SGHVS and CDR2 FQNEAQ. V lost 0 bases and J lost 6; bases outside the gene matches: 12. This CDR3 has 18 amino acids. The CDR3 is CASSLAWLAGPGVNEQFF. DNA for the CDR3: TGTGCCAGCAGCTTAGCTTGGCTAGCGGGACCAGGGGTCAATGAGCAGTTCTTC.

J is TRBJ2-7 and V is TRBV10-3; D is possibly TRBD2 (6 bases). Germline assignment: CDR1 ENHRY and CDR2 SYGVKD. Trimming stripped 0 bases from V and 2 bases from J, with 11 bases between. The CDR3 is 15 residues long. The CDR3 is CAISESERAAYEQYF. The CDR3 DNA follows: TGTGCCATCAGTGAGTCTGAGCGGGCCGCCTACGAGCAGTACTTC.

The CDR3, as DNA: TGTGCCAGCAGCTTAACTGCCGGGAGGGCCGTGAACACCGGGGAGCTGTTTTTT. As protein: CASSLTAGRAVNTGELFF. This sequence joins TRBV5-6 and TRBJ2-2; 8 bases align to TRBD2. V trimming: 2 bases; J trimming: 1 base; junction bases outside the gene matches: 10. The CDR3 is 18 residues long. Germline values: CDR1 SGHDT, CDR2 YYEEEE.

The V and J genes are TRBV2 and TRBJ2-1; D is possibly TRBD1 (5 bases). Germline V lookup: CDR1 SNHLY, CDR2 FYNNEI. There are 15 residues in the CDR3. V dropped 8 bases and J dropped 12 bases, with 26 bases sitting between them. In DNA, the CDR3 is TGTGCCAGCGAATCGGTTCCTCAGGTAGGGGTGGGGCAGTTCTTC. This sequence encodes CASESVPQVGVGQFF.

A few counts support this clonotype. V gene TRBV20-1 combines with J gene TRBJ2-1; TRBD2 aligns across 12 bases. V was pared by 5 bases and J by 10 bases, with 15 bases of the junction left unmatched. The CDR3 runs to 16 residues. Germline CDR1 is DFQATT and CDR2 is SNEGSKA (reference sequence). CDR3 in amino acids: CSAPKGLAGHPAEQFF. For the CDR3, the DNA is TGCAGTGCTCCAAAAGGACTAGCGGGACATCCCGCCGAGCAGTTCTTC.